A selection of T cell receptor beta chains follows, all from one sample in a study of regulatory T cells in long-lasting Graves disease. TCRdb analysed the multiplex PCR reads with MiXCR anew, one entry per CDR3 protein. Altogether 350,000 to 500,000 distinct CDR3 sequences are present, over 20% being singletons, with the ten largest covering approximately 15%. This specimen was peripheral blood mononuclear cells (PBMCs), taken when the disease was refractory, from a patient treated with antithyroid drugs. The origin of the receptors is a female donor with Graves disease. Both conserved end residues are part of each CDR3. Each record gives: clone size, J gene, D gene, V gene, CDR3 DNA, CDR3 protein. A D gene is named only where the DNA matches it firmly. Part of the rows lack a size; the others show once, few, many or a class for expanded clones.

many | TRBJ1-2 | . | TRBV28 | TGTGCCACCAGGACAGAATCTAACTATGGCTACACCTTC | CATRTESNYGYTF
many | TRBJ1-5 | . | TRBV3-1 | TGTGCCAGCAGCCATAGTAAACTTGACCTGAATCAGCCCCAGCATTTT | CASSHSKLDLNQPQHF
many | TRBJ1-1 | . | TRBV29-1 | TGCAGCGCAACGGACGGCATGAACACTGAAGCTTTCTTT | CSATDGMNTEAFF
many | TRBJ2-6 | . | TRBV7-3 | TGTGCCAGCAGCTTTGGTACAGGTCCTGGGGCCAACGTCCTGACTTTC | CASSFGTGPGANVLTF
. | TRBJ2-1 | . | TRBV7-2 | TGTGCCAGCAGCTGGGGGGACTTTTTCGCGAAAAGCTCCTACAATGAGCAGTTCTTC | CASSWGDFFAKSSYNEQFF
. | TRBJ1-1 | . | TRBV5-1 | TGCGCCAGCACCCCCCGGGGGCACACTGAAGCTTTCTTT | CASTPRGHTEAFF
many | TRBJ2-5 | . | TRBV12-3/TRBV12-4 | TGTGCCAGCAGTGGAAGCGACGGGAGACGAGAGACCCAGTACTTC | CASSGSDGRRETQYF
. | TRBJ2-7 | . | TRBV3-1 | TGTGCCAGCAGCCAAGATGCGGCCCTAACCTACGAGCAGTACTTC | CASSQDAALTYEQYF
. | TRBJ2-2 | TRBD1 | TRBV5-1 | TGCGCCAGCAGCTTTTGGGACAGACGCACCGGGGAGCTGTTTTTT | CASSFWDRRTGELFF
. | TRBJ2-5 | . | TRBV5-1 | TGCGCCAGCGCCACAAGGGGGGAAGAGACCCAGTACTTC | CASATRGEETQYF
. | TRBJ1-1 | . | TRBV20-1 | TGCAGTGCGTTACGGGGCCTTGCTGACACTGAAGCTTTCTTT | CSALRGLADTEAFF
. | TRBJ2-3 | . | TRBV3-1 | TGTGCCAGCATCCCAACGTGGCGGGATACGCAGTATTTT | CASIPTWRDTQYF
. | TRBJ2-3 | TRBD2 | TRBV12-3/TRBV12-4 | TGTGCCAGCAATCCGGGACTAGCCCCAGACACAGATACGCAGTATTTT | CASNPGLAPDTDTQYF
many | TRBJ2-7 | . | TRBV10-1 | TGCGCCAGCAGTGATCAGGGCTACGAGCAGTACTTC | CASSDQGYEQYF
few | TRBJ2-1 | TRBD2 | TRBV30 | TGTGCCTGGAGTGCTCTGGGGGGTCGGGAGGAAAATGAGCAGTTCTTC | CAWSALGGREENEQFF
. | TRBJ2-5 | . | TRBV7-9 | TGTGCCAGCAGTACTCAGCCCGTAGCTCAAGAGACCCAGTACTTC | CASSTQPVAQETQYF
many | TRBJ2-7 | . | TRBV19 | TGTGCCAGTAGGGACAATGGGGACGGGACCTACGAGCAGTACTTC | CASRDNGDGTYEQYF
many | TRBJ1-1 | . | TRBV12-3/TRBV12-4 | TGTGCCAGCAGTTTATCCAGGGTGAACACTGAAGCTTTCTTT | CASSLSRVNTEAFF
many | TRBJ2-7 | . | TRBV12-3/TRBV12-4 | TGTGCCAGCAGTTTGGACGGGGTTCGGGAGCAGTACTTC | CASSLDGVREQYF
. | TRBJ1-1 | TRBD1 | TRBV10-3 | TGTGCCATCAGTGAGGGAGGGGGCTACACTGAAGCTTTCTTT | CAISEGGGYTEAFF
many | TRBJ1-5 | TRBD1 | TRBV6-1 | TGTGCCAGCAACCGGGACAGGGGTGGAAGTCAGCCCCAGCATTTT | CASNRDRGGSQPQHF
many | TRBJ1-2 | . | TRBV24-1 | TGTGCCACCAGTGACTCTACAAAGATGGACGGCTACACCTTC | CATSDSTKMDGYTF
few | TRBJ1-1 | . | TRBV25-1 | TGTGCCAGCCAGGGGAGGGGACTGAACACTGAAGCTTTCTTT | CASQGRGLNTEAFF
many | TRBJ2-7 | . | TRBV27 | TGTGCCAGCAAGAGAACCCCAAACTCCTACGAGCAGTACTTC | CASKRTPNSYEQYF
. | TRBJ2-1 | TRBD1 | TRBV12-3/TRBV12-4 | TGTGCCAGCAGTTTAGGGGACAGGGGACCTCCTTACAATGAGCAGTTCTTC | CASSLGDRGPPYNEQFF
few | TRBJ2-2 | TRBD1 | TRBV5-1 | TGCGCCAGCAGCTTGACGAGGGTAGGGACAGGGATAATCCCCGGGGAGCTGTTTTTT | CASSLTRVGTGIIPGELFF
few | TRBJ2-7 | TRBD2 | TRBV20-1 | TGCAGTGCTAGAGCGGGACTAGGAGCCTACGAGCAGTACTTC | CSARAGLGAYEQYF
. | TRBJ2-7 | . | TRBV27 | TGTGCCAGCACCCTGGCGGACGGGGGACAAACCTACGAGCAGTACTTC | CASTLADGGQTYEQYF
many | TRBJ2-7 | TRBD1 | TRBV11-1 | TGTGCCAGCAGCTTACCCGGGACAGGATTATACGAGCAGTACTTC | CASSLPGTGLYEQYF
many | TRBJ1-1 | . | TRBV28 | TGTGCCAGCAGTCCGGCTGCGGGGGCGTCCCCTGAAGCTTTCTTT | CASSPAAGASPEAFF
. | TRBJ2-7 | . | TRBV27 | TGTGCCAGCAGTTTCGGCAGGGGCCACGAGCAGTACTTC | CASSFGRGHEQYF
. | TRBJ2-3 | TRBD1 | TRBV28 | TGTGCCAGCAGTTTTGGACAGGGGAACGCAGATACGCAGTATTTT | CASSFGQGNADTQYF
. | TRBJ1-1 | . | TRBV7-9 | TGTGCCAGCAGCTTTTGGGAGAACACTGAAGCTTTCTTT | CASSFWENTEAFF
many | TRBJ2-7 | . | TRBV28 | TGTGCCAGCAGTCCCGAATTAACAGGGAGCTCCTACGAGCAGTACTTC | CASSPELTGSSYEQYF
few | TRBJ2-7 | . | TRBV18 | TGTGCCAGCTCACCCGGGCAGGGCGTCGTCTACGAGCAGTACTTC | CASSPGQGVVYEQYF
once | TRBJ1-6 | . | TRBV5-5 | TGTGCCAGCAGCTTCGAGGGTCGCGTACCAAATTCACCCCTCCACTTT | CASSFEGRVPNSPLHF
few | TRBJ2-7 | TRBD1 | TRBV6-4 | TGTGCCAGCAGTGACGCGGGACAGGTTAACAACGAGCAGTACTTC | CASSDAGQVNNEQYF
many | TRBJ1-5 | . | TRBV13 | TGTGCCAGCAGCTTAGGCCTGGAGCTTGGGGTTCAGCCCCAGCATTTT | CASSLGLELGVQPQHF
many | TRBJ2-7 | . | TRBV19 | TGTGCCAGTAGTGGCCGGGACGGACAGAATCACTACGAGCAGTACTTC | CASSGRDGQNHYEQYF
many | TRBJ2-7 | . | TRBV27 | TGTGCCAGCAGTTATGGGTGGGCCTACGAGCAGTACTTC | CASSYGWAYEQYF
. | TRBJ2-1 | TRBD2 | TRBV24-1 | TGTGCCACCAGTGATTTTCGAGCGGGAGGGGGCAATGAGCAGTTCTTC | CATSDFRAGGGNEQFF
. | TRBJ2-5 | TRBD2 | TRBV19 | TGTGCCAGTAGTATCACAGCGGGAGGCCGCAATGAGCAGTACTTC | CASSITAGGRNEQYF
. | TRBJ2-7 | TRBD1 | TRBV29-1 | TGCAGCGTTCGGGGGGGGGGACAGGGGTTGAACGAGCAGTACTTC | CSVRGGGQGLNEQYF
few | TRBJ1-1 | TRBD1 | TRBV10-3 | TGTGCCATCTCGGGACAGGGGGACACTGAAGCTTTCTTT | CAISGQGDTEAFF
few | TRBJ1-1 | TRBD1 | TRBV6-9 | TGTGCCAGCAGTTGCGGACAGGGCGGGAACACTGAAGCTTTCTTT | CASSCGQGGNTEAFF
. | TRBJ1-3 | . | TRBV29-1 | TGCAGCGTTGAAGACCGGGACGGAGCACAACCCTCTGGAAACACCATATATTTT | CSVEDRDGAQPSGNTIYF
few | TRBJ1-1 | . | TRBV4-1 | TGCGCCAGCAGCCAAGATCCTTGGGTTGGAAACACTGAAGCTTTCTTT | CASSQDPWVGNTEAFF
many | TRBJ2-5 | TRBD2 | TRBV7-9 | TGTGCCAGCACCAAGACTAGCGGGAGGTCGGAGACCCAGTACTTC | CASTKTSGRSETQYF
few | TRBJ2-2 | TRBD2 | TRBV15 | TGTGCCACCAGCAGAGACGGTAGCGGGAGGGCTACCACCGGGGAGCTGTTTTTT | CATSRDGSGRATTGELFF
few | TRBJ2-7 | . | TRBV9 | TGTGCCAGCAGCGTAGGAGTCGGGTTGGAGCAGTACTTC | CASSVGVGLEQYF
many | TRBJ2-7 | TRBD2 | TRBV20-1 | TGCAGTGCTAGGGTAGGGAGGGAAAGCTCCTACGAGCAGTACTTC | CSARVGRESSYEQYF
. | TRBJ1-3 | . | TRBV3-1 | TGTGCCAGCAGCCCCCTTACCTCTGGAAACACCATATATTTT | CASSPLTSGNTIYF
many | TRBJ2-5 | TRBD2 | TRBV20-1 | TGCAGTGCTAGACCTCCGGGACTAGCGGGATGGCAAGAGACCCAGTACTTC | CSARPPGLAGWQETQYF
few | TRBJ1-2 | TRBD1 | TRBV5-4 | TGTGCCAGCAGCTTCCGACAGGGACAGGACGGCTACACCTTC | CASSFRQGQDGYTF